The subject of this entry is one T cell receptor (beta chain). The target antigen is unknown. The data were taken from a study of cytomegalovirus exposure and HLA in healthy donors. On the study more broadly: The 120 validation repertoires matched the 650 to 850 first-cohort repertoires in platform, a later analysis reported. Study-level results: Listed as cytomegalovirus-associated were 150 or so TCR beta chains. According to a subsequent analysis, TCR clusters from the first cohort were inclined to appear together in the 100 to 150 validation repertoires.

Donors came from a validation cohort of over a hundred subjects, distinct from the first 666-subject cohort. TCRdb's copy holds only in-frame clones and misses some; the assay was immunoSEQ multiplex PCR. Of 140,000 to 150,000 clones in the sample, around 93% were seen once. The receptor was derived from a man between 18 and 35 years old in good health and CMV-seropositive. Sequencing was carried out using PBMCs.

CDR3 sequence: CASSQGASYEQYF. DNA of the CDR3: TGTGCCAGCAGCCAGGGGGCCTCCTACGAGCAGTACTTC. The rearrangement joins TRBV7-2 to TRBJ2-7, with TRBD1 matching 8 bases. The CDR3 contains 13 residues. Germline assignment: CDR1 SGHTA and CDR2 FQGNSA. V was pared by 5 bases and J by 0 bases, with 0 bases of the junction left unmatched.